At least ten counts were recorded for the clone carrying this T cell receptor (beta chain). Its cognate antigen is unknown. TCRdb passed the PCR reads through MiXCR, listing each CDR3 protein once. The data show approximately 670,000 distinct CDR3 sequences, 20% seen once. The data are from a study of molecular identifiers for immune sequencing clone quantification. Naive CD8 sequencing libraries were generated from approximately 20,000 to 980,000 sorted cells, with 10%, 30% or 50% RNA as input. As CD8+CD4-CCR7+CD45RA+ cells, naive CD8 T cells were sorted. General study results and limits: For highly expanded clones, sizes could be underestimated when identical TCR molecules share a barcode.

The receptor was isolated from a human donor in good health. Some libraries in this study had Jurkat cell RNA spiked in. The sequencing sample was made of naive CD8+ T cells from blood, with Jurkat cell RNA spiked in. The sample's subset: FACS-sorted CD8+CD4-CCR7+CD45RA+ naive T cells.

CDR3 in amino acids: CASSQAGVIDGYTF. DNA for the CDR3: TGTGCCAGCAGCCAAGCGGGGGTCATCGATGGCTACACCTTC. The V and J genes are TRBV14 and TRBJ1-2; tentatively, D is TRBD1 (5 bases). CDR1 and CDR2 from the germline V gene are SGHDN and FVKESK. This CDR3 region has 14 residues. V lost 1 base and J lost 6, with 12 bases in between.